This T cell receptor beta chain is drawn from a study of T-cell reconstitution after alpha-beta-depleted transplantation in children (TCRdb year 2016). Turning to the overall study: T-cell immune reconstitution after TCRalphabeta/CD19-depleted allogeneic hematopoietic cell transplantation in children was quantitatively tracked in the study by means of TCR repertoire profiling. Study-wide findings and limitations: Hyperexpanded clone frequencies declined over subsequent months; after one year, T-cell counts and TCRbeta diversity were mostly attributed to newly produced T cells. About two months after transplant, the apparently early recovery of alphabetaT-cell counts reportedly depended on just several hundred clones that had expanded rapidly and came from non-depleted graft cells. In some patients, the high TCRbeta diversity seen at day 60 was put down to recipient T cells and intrathymic progenitors that had survived conditioning.

The library was made by PCR. The sample was run on an Illumina HiSeq 2500. TCR libraries were prepared with molecular barcoding, using unique molecular identifiers to normalize TCRbeta repertoire quantification. TCRdb trimmed the raw reads at Q25, called clones with MiXCR and kept productive beta chains. Every entry covers one CDR3 protein and lists the most common genes and DNA from its rows. This sample is represented by 450,000 to 550,000 distinct CDR3 sequences; more than 9.5% of them were singletons. Jointly, the top ten make up around 15% of the sample. The treatment or condition label, as the study defines it: allogeneic hematopoietic cell transplantation with graft depleted of TCRalphabeta T cells and CD19 B cells. TCRalphabeta/CD19-depleted allogeneic hematopoietic cell grafts were given to the transplant recipients, all of whom were children. As concerns this clonotype: Its antigen remains undetermined. No much larger clonotype is one base removed from it; base qualities were not supplied.

Unmatched junction bases come to 7, with V trimmed by 0 bases and J by 5 bases. Sequences SGHRS (CDR1) and YFSETQ (CDR2) are obtained from the germline V gene. Including cysteine and phenylalanine, the CDR3 has 15 amino acids. The retained sequence is limited to the CDR3, 45 bases, with the frame set at the first base. Source: PBMCs, mostly from graft donor cells, taken 180 days after TCRalphabeta/CD19-depleted stem cell transplant. The sequence derives from a female patient aged 2 to 10 who had a stem cell transplant for aplastic anemia, so the T cells may come from the graft donor. The chain couples TRBV5-1 to TRBJ1-1; TRBD1 fits 7 bases in the junction. The CDR3: CASSLVDRDLTEAFF. The DNA sequence is given as TGCGCCAGCAGCTTGGTTGACAGGGACCTTACTGAAGCTTTCTTT.